Sequencing of this TCR beta chain was carried out in a study of cytomegalovirus exposure and HLA in healthy donors. Primers included in the PCR were 60 Vbeta and 13 Jbeta primers. The protocol was immunoSEQ multiplex PCR, while the TCRdb copy is restricted to in-frame clones and leaves out a portion. The sample yields 150,000 to 200,000 clones, around 80% seen once. The CDR3 has 14 amino acids. V lost 2 bases to trimming and J lost 5 bases; unmatched junction nucleotides: 2. CDR1 is SGHNT and CDR2 is YYREEE in the germline V gene (reference sequence). This chain links TRBV5-4 with TRBJ2-3, with 10 bases matching TRBD2. The sequencing input was PBMCs. The sequence was collected from a woman between 50 and 59 years old in good health and CMV-seropositive. The CDR3 spells CASSLAGGGDTQYF. Written as DNA, the CDR3 is TGTGCCAGCAGCTTAGCGGGAGGGGGAGATACGCAGTATTTT.